The 16 T cell receptor beta chains below come from one sample, sequenced in a study of CD8+CD57+ T cells in acquired aplastic anemia. The authors sequenced patients whose flow cytometry had shown CD8+CD57+ cell expansion. Genomic DNA provided the template from which TCR beta VDJ and CDR3 profiles were obtained. TCRdb re-called the reads through MiXCR, storing one row per CDR3 protein. This sample has 150,000 to 200,000 distinct CDR3 sequences, with more than 45% found just once. Sequenced: sorted CD4+, CD8+, or CD8+CD57+ T cells (not recorded which) from PBMCs. These receptors all come from a human donor with aplastic anemia.

This clonotype appeared a few times. The chain carries TRBV28 and TRBJ1-1; D gene ambiguous. With 9 bases removed from V and 5 bases from J, the gap between germline ends came to 25 bases. Germline V gives CDR1 MDHEN, CDR2 SYDVKM. This CDR3 is 16 amino acids long. CDR3 sequence: CASTQSQTGVETEAFF. The CDR3 region has the DNA TGTGCCAGTACTCAAAGCCAAACCGGGGTCGAGACTGAAGCTTTCTTT.

This clonotype showed up many times. CDR3 residues: CAYFRTSGDNEQFF. The CDR3 nucleotides are TGTGCTTACTTCCGGACTAGCGGAGACAATGAGCAGTTCTTC. The chain joins TRBV7-9 to TRBJ2-1; 10 positions match TRBD2. Germline loops: CDR1 SEHNR, CDR2 FQNEAQ (reference sequence). The CDR3 totals 14 residues. Together with reference TRBV7-9 and TRBJ2-1, the CDR3 gives the full variable domain: DTGVSQNPRHKITKRGQNVTFRCDPISEHNRLYWYRQTLGQGPEFLTYFQNEAQLEKSRLLSDRFSAERPKGSFSTLEIQRTEQGDSAMYLCAYFRTSGDNEQFFGPGTRLTVL.

In the case of this clonotype: A clone one base away is much larger, so this may be a read error. This chain joins TRBV9 and TRBJ2-7; TRBD1 is a possible D gene (6 bases). The germline V gene has CDR1 SGDLS and CDR2 YYNGEE. Between the trimmed V and J ends, which lost 2 bases and 0 bases, there was a span of 15 bases. CDR3 length: 16 amino acids. The CDR3 spells CASSVMGGTSSYEQYF. The CDR3 DNA reads as TGTGCCAGCAGCGTTATGGGTGGGACAAGCTCCTACGAGCAGTACTTC.

This clonotype was seen many times. The J gene is TRBJ2-6, the V gene TRBV6-1; no clear D gene. The V and J ends lost 5 bases and 1 base respectively, with 9 bases between them. This CDR3 comprises 15 residues. From germline, CDR1 is MNHNS and CDR2 SASEGT. CDR3 amino acids: CASSPARSGANVLTF. CDR3 sequence (DNA): TGTGCCAGCAGTCCTGCCCGGTCTGGGGCCAACGTCCTGACTTTC.

In this sample, this clonotype turned up many times. The V call is TRBV20-1, the J call TRBJ1-6; TRBD1 matches at 12 bases. V trimming: 6 bases; J trimming: 6 bases; junction bases outside the gene matches: 9. Germline CDR1 and CDR2: DFQATT and SNEGSKA (reference sequence). The CDR3 totals 16 residues. Here the CDR3 reads CSAYSGTGGSNSPLHF. DNA for the CDR3: TGCAGTGCATACTCCGGGACAGGGGGCTCTAATTCACCCCTCCACTTT.

This clonotype was seen many times. The genes are TRBV29-1 and TRBJ2-7; no clear D gene. V shed 0 bases and J shed 9 bases, with 12 bases lying between them. This CDR3 has 12 amino acids. In germline, CDR1 is SQVTM, CDR2 ANQGSEA. The CDR3 DNA sequence: TGCAGCGTTGAAGAAGTCAGTATGGGGCAGTACTTC. It encodes CSVEEVSMGQYF.

This clonotype has at least ten counts. The rearrangement links TRBV3-1 to TRBJ2-1; D unclear. The CDR3 runs 12 residues. The V gene lost 0 bases and the J gene lost 10 bases, with 7 bases spanning the gap. Germline V lookup: CDR1 LGHDT, CDR2 YNNKEL (reference sequence). CDR3: CASSQDAWEQFF. In DNA, the CDR3 is TGTGCCAGCAGCCAAGATGCATGGGAGCAGTTCTTC.

This clonotype was counted ten times or more. The CDR3 region has the DNA TGTGCCAGCAGCTTAGGTGTACTCAATCAGCCCCAGCATTTT. Its protein is CASSLGVLNQPQHF. The chain recombines TRBV7-2 with TRBJ1-5; D not resolved. Germline values: CDR1 SGHTA, CDR2 FQGNSA. This CDR3 comprises 14 residues. V lost 1 base, J lost 3 bases, and 7 bases lay in between.

The chain is built from TRBV5-1 and TRBJ2-1; 11 bases map to TRBD2. This CDR3 is 14 amino acids long. The V segment lost 4 bases and the J segment 8 bases; nucleotides outside the gene matches: 5. CDR1 is SGHRS, CDR2 YFSETQ, per germline. CDR3 DNA sequence: TGCGCCAGCAGCCTTAGCGGGGGGGCTTATGAGCAGTTCTTC. This codes for CASSLSGGAYEQFF.

In its sample, this clonotype was seen a few times. The V and J genes are TRBV19 and TRBJ2-7, with D perhaps TRBD2 (6 bases). CDR3 size: 15 residues. Germline V CDR1 and CDR2: LNHDA, SQIVND (reference sequence). Trimming shortened V by 5 bases and J by 2 bases, and 16 bases separated the two germline ends. As DNA, the CDR3 is TGTGCCAGTAGTCCGGGACTTAGCGGTACCTACGAGCAGTACTTC. Amino acid sequence: CASSPGLSGTYEQYF.

The chain carries TRBV6-5 and TRBJ2-7; D uncertain. The CDR3 length is 12 residues. CDR1 and CDR2 (germline): MNHEY, SVGAGI. The ends were cut back, 2 bases at V and 3 bases at J, with 5 bases in the middle. The CDR3 nucleotides are TGTGCCAGCAGTTACGACGGCTACGAGCAGTACTTC. Translated: CASSYDGYEQYF.

This clonotype was observed at least ten times. J is TRBJ1-1 and V is TRBV20-1; D ambiguous. Per germline, CDR1 DFQATT and CDR2 SNEGSKA (reference sequence). The CDR3 runs to 13 residues. The germline V and J ends were trimmed by 6 bases and 1 base, with 12 bases remaining between them. The CDR3 bases are TGCAGTGCCCGAGCCCAGGCGAACACTGAAGCTTTCTTT. Its protein is CSARAQANTEAFF.

The chain joins TRBV10-3 to TRBJ1-2; D may be TRBD1 (5 bases). The CDR3 covers 13 residues. Per the germline V gene, CDR1 is ENHRY and CDR2 is SYGVKD. Trimming took off 11 bases at V and 4 bases at J, with 17 bases between the two ends. The CDR3 reads CAVTGGDFYGYTF. CDR3 nucleotide sequence: TGTGCCGTCACCGGAGGGGATTTCTATGGCTACACCTTC.

There are many counts of this clonotype. The rearrangement links TRBV7-2 to TRBJ2-7; D possibly corresponds to TRBD2 (5 bases). V lost 4 bases and J 2 bases, leaving 15 bases between the germline ends. The CDR3 sequence is 15 residues long. Germline-derived CDR1 and CDR2 are SGHTA and FQGNSA. The CDR3 is CASSSSGTPTYEQYF. The CDR3 DNA follows: TGTGCCAGCAGCTCGAGCGGCACCCCCACCTACGAGCAGTACTTC.

The chain has TRBV6-1 and TRBJ2-7; D gene unclear. The CDR3 is made up of 12 amino acids. V was shortened by 10 bases and J by 6 bases, with 16 bases between the two germline ends. The germline V gene has CDR1 MNHNS and CDR2 SASEGT. CDR3 in amino acids: CAILTLSGEQYF. The CDR3 DNA is TGTGCCATTCTGACCCTCTCCGGCGAGCAGTACTTC.

Turning to this clonotype: The junction shows a germline mismatch at one end, possibly a read error. The chain carries TRBV7-6 and TRBJ2-1, with TRBD2 matching over 10 bases. The CDR3 runs 18 residues. Germline CDR1 SGHVS, CDR2 FNYEAQ. CDR3: CASSPQLAGRRLYDEQFF. As DNA, the CDR3 is TGTGCCAGCAGCCCCCAACTAGCGGGACGTAGACTCTACGATGAGCAGTTCTTC.